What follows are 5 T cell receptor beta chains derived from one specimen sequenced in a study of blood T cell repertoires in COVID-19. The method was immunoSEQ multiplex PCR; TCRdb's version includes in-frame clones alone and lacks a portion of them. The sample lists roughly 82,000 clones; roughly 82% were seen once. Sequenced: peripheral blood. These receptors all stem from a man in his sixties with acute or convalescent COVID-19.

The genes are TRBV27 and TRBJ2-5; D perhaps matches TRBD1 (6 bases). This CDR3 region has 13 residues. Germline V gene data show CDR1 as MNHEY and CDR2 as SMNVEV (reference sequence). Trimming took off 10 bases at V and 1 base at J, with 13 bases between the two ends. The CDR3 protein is CATQGASQETQYF. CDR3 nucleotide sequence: TGTGCCACACAGGGTGCTAGCCAAGAGACCCAGTACTTC.

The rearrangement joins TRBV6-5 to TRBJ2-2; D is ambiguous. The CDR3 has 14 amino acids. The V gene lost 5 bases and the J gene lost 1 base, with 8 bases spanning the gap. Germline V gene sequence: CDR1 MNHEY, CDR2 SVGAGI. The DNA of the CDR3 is TGTGCCAGCAGTCAGGAAAAGAACACCGGGGAGCTGTTTTTT. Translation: CASSQEKNTGELFF.

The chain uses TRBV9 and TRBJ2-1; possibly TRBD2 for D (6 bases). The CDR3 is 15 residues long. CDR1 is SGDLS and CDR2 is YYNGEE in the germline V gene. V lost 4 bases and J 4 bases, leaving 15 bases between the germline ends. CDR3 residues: CASSPSGETYNEQFF. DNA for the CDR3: TGTGCCAGCAGCCCCTCGGGGGAGACATACAATGAGCAGTTCTTC.

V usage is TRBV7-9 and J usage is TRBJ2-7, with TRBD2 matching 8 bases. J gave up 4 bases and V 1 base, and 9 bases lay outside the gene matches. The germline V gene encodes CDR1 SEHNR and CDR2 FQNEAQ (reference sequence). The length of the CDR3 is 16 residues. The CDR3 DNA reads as TGTGCCAGCAGCTTAGGAGTATCGGGACTAGGATACGAGCAGTACTTC. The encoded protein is CASSLGVSGLGYEQYF.

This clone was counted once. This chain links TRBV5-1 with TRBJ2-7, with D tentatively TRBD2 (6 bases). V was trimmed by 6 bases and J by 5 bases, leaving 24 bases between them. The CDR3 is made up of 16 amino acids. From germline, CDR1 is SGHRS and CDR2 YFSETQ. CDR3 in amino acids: CASTPEGPSTKHEQYF. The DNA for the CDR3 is TGCGCCAGCACCCCGGAGGGACCCTCGACCAAGCACGAGCAGTACTTC.